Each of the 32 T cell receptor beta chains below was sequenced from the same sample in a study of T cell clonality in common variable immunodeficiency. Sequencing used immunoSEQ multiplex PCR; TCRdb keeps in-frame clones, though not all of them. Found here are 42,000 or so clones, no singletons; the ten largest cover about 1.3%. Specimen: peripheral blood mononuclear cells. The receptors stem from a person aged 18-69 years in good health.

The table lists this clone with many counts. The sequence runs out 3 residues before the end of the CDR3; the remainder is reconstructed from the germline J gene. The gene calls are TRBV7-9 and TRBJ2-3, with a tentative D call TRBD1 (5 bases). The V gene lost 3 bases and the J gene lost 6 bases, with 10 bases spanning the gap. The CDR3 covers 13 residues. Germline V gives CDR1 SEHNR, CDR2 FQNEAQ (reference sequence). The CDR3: CASSLQGADTQYF. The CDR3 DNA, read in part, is TGTGCCAGCAGCTTGCAGGGTGCGGATACG. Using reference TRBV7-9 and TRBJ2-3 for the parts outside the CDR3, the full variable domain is DTGVSQNPRHKITKRGQNVTFRCDPISEHNRLYWYRQTLGQGPEFLTYFQNEAQLEKSRLLSDRFSAERPKGSFSTLEIQRTEQGDSAMYLCASSLQGADTQYFGPGTRLTVL.

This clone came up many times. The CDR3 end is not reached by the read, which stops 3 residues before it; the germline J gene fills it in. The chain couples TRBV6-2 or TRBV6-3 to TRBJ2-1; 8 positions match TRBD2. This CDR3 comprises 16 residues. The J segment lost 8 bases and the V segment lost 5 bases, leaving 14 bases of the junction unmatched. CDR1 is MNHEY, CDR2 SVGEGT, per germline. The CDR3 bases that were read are TGTGCCAGCAGTGAGGCGGGAGGCGGGAGAGTATATGAG. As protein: CASSEAGGGRVYE. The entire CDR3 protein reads CASSEAGGGRVYEQFF.

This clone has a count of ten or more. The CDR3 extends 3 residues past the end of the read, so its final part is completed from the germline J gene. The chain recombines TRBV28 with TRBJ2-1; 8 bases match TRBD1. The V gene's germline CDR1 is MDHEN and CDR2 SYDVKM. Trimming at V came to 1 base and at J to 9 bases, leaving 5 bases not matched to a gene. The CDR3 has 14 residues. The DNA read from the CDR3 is TGTGCCAGCAGTTTATTGGACAGGGAGGTTGAG. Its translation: CASSLLDREVE. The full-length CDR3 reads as CASSLLDREVEQFF.

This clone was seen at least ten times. CDR3 bases read: TGTGCCATCAGCGGACAGGGGATCTCCTACGAG. Protein product: CAISGQGISYE. The full CDR3 protein reads CAISGQGISYEQYF. The chain carries TRBV10-3 and TRBJ2-7; 9 bases match TRBD1. The CDR3 extends 3 residues past the end of the read, so its final part is completed from the germline J gene. The germline CDR1 and CDR2 sequences are ENHRY and SYGVKD. The CDR3 runs to 14 residues. V trimming: 6 bases; J trimming: 0 bases; junction bases outside the gene matches: 3.

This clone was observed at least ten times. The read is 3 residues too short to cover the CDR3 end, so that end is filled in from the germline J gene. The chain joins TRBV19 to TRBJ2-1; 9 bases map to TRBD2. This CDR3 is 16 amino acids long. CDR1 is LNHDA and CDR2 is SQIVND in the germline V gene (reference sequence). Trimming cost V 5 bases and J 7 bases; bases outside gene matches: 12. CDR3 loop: CASSPPGLALNNEQFF. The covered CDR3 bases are TGTGCCAGTAGTCCCCCCGGACTAGCGTTGAATAATGAG.

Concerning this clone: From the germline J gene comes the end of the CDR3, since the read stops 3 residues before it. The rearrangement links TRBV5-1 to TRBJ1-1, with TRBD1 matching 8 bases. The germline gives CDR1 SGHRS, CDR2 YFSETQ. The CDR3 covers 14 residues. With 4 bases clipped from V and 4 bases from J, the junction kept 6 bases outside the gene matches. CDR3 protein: CASSRGQASTEAFF. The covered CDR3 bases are TGCGCCAGCAGCCGGGGACAGGCTAGCACTGAA.

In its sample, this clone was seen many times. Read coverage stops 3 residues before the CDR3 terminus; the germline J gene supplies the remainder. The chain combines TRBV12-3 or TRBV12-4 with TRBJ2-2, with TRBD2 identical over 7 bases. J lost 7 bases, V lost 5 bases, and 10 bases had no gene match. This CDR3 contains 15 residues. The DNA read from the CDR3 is TGTGCCAGCAGTCCCGGCGGGAGAATCGGCGGGGAG. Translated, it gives CASSPGGRIGGE. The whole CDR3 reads CASSPGGRIGGELFF.

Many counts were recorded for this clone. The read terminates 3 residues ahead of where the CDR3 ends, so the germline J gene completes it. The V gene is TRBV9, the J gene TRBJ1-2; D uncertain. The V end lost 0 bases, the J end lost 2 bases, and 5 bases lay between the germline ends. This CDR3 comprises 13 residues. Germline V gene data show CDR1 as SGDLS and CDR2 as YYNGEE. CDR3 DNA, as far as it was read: TGTGCCAGCAGCGTAGATCGGAACTATGGC. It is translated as CASSVDRNYG. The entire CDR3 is CASSVDRNYGYTF.

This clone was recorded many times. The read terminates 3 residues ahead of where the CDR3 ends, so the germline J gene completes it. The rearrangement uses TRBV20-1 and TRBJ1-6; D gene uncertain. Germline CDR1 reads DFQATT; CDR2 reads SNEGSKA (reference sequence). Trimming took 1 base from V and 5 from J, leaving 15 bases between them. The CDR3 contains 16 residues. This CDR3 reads CSARGIEARDNSPLHF. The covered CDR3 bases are TGCAGTGCTAGAGGAATTGAGGCTCGGGATAATTCACCC.

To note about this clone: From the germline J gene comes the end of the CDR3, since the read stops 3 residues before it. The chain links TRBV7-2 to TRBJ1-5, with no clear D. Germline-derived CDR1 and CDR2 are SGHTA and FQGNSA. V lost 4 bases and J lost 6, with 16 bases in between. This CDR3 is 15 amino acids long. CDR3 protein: CASSSGGVKSQPQHF. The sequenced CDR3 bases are TGTGCCAGCAGCTCCGGCGGGGTGAAAAGTCAGCCC.

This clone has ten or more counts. CDR3 loop: CSSPGQKNTEAFF. CDR3 bases read: TGCAGCTCCCCGGGACAGAAGAACACTGAA. The chain uses TRBV20-1 and TRBJ1-1; 7 positions match TRBD1. Read coverage stops 3 residues before the CDR3 terminus; the germline J gene supplies the remainder. From germline, CDR1 is DFQATT and CDR2 SNEGSKA (reference sequence). The CDR3 loop spans 13 amino acids.

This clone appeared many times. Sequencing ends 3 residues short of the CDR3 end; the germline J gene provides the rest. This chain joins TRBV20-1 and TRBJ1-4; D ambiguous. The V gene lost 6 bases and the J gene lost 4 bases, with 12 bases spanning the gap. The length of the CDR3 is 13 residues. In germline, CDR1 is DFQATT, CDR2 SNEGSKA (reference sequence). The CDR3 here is CSAPMRVNEKLFF. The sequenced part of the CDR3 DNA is TGCAGTGCCCCGATGCGGGTTAATGAAAAA.

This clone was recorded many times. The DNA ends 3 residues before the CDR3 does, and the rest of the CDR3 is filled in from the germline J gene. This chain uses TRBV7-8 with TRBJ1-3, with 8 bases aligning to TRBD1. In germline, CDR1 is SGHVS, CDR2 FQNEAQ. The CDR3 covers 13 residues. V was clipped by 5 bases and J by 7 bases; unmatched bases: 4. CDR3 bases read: TGTGCCAGCAGCGCAGGGGGCTATAACACC. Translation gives CASSAGGYNT. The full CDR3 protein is CASSAGGYNTIYF. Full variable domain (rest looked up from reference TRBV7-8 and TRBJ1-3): GAGVSQSPRYKVAKRGQDVALRCDPISGHVSLFWYQQALGQGPEFLTYFQNEAQLDKSGLPSDRFFAERPEGSVSTLKIQRTQQEDSAVYLCASSAGGYNTIYFGEGSWLTVV.

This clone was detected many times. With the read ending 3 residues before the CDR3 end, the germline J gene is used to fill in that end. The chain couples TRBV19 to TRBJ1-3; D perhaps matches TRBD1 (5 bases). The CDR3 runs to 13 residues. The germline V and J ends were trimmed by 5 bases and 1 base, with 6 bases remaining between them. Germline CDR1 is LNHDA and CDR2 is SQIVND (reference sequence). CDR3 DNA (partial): TGTGCCAGTAGTCCAGGGTCTGGAAACACC. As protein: CASSPGSGNT. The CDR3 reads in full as CASSPGSGNTIYF.

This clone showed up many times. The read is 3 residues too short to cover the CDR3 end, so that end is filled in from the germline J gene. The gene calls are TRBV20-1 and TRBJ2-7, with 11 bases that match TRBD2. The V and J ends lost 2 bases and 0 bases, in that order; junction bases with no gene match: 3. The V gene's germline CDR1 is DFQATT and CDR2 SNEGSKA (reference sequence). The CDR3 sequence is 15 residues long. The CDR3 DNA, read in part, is TGCAGTGCTAGACCTGGGACTAGCGGCTCCTACGAG. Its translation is CSARPGTSGSYE. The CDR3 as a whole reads CSARPGTSGSYEQYF.

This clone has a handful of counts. This CDR3 is CASSRLGREQYF. CDR3 DNA, as far as it was read: TGTGCCAGTAGTCGGCTGGGGCGCGAG. The chain carries TRBV19 and TRBJ2-7, with a possible D match to TRBD1 (5 bases). The sequence runs out 3 residues before the end of the CDR3; the remainder is reconstructed from the germline J gene. The CDR3 is 12 residues long. Germline assignment: CDR1 LNHDA and CDR2 SQIVND (reference sequence). V lost 5 bases and J lost 6, with 11 bases in between. The whole variable domain, filled in from reference TRBV19 and TRBJ2-7, reads DGGITQSPKYLFRKEGQNVTLSCEQNLNHDAMYWYRQDPGQGLRLIYYSQIVNDFQKGDIAEGYSVSREKKESFPLTVTSAQKNPTAFYLCASSRLGREQYFGPGTRLTVT.

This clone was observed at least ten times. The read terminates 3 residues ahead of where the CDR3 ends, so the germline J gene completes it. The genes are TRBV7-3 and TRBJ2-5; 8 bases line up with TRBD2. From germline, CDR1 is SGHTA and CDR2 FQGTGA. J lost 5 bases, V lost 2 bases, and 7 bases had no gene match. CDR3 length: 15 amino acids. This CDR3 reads CASSLRGGWGETQYF. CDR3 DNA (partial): TGTGCCAGCAGCTTACGGGGGGGGTGGGGGGAGACC.

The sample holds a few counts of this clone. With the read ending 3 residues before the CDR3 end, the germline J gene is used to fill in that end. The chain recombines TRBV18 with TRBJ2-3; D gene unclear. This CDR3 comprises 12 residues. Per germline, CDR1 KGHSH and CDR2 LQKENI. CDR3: CASSPQAKTQYF. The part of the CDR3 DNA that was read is TGTGCCAGCTCACCACAAGCCAAGACG.

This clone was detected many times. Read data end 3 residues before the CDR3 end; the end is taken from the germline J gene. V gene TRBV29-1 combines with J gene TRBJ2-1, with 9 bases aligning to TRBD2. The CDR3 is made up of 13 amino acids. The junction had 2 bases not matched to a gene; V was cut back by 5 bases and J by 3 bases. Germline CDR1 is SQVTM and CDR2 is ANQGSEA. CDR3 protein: CSVLAGSYNEQFF. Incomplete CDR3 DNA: TGCAGCGTTCTAGCGGGGAGCTACAATGAG.

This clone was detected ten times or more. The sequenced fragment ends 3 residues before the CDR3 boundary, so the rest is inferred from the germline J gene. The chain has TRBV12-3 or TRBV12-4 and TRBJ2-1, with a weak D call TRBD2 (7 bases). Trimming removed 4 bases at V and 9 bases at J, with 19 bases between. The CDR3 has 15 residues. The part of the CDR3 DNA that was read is TGTGCCAGCAGTTATGGGGGCGGGAGAGGGAGTGAG. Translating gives CASSYGGGRGSE. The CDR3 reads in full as CASSYGGGRGSEQFF.

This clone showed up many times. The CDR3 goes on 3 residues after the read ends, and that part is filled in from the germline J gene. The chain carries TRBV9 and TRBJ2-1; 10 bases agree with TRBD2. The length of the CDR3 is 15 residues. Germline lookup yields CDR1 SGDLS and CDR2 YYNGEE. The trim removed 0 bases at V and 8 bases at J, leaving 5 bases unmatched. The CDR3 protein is CASSVESGRDYEQFF. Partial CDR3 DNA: TGTGCCAGCAGCGTAGAGAGCGGGAGGGACTATGAG.

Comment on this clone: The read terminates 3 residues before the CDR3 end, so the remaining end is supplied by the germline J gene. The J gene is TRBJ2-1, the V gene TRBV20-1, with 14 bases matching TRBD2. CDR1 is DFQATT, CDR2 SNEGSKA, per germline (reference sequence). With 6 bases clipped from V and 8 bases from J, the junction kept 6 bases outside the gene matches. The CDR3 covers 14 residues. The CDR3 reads CSATGLAGVYEQFF. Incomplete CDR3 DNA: TGCAGTGCCACGGGACTAGCGGGAGTATATGAG.

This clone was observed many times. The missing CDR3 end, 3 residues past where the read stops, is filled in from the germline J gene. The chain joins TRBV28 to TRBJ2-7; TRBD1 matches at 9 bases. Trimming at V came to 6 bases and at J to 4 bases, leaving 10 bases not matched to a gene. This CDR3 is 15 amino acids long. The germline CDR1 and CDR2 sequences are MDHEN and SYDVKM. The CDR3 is CASSPQTGGRYEQYF. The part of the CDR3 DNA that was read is TGTGCCAGCAGCCCCCAGACAGGGGGTCGGTACGAG.

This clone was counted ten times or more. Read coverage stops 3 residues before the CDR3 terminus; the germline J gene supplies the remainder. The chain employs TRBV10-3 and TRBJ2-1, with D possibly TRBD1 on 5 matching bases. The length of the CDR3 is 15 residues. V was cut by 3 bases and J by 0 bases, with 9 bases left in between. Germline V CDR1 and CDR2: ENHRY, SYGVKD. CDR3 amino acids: CAISDHRFSYNEQFF. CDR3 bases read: TGTGCCATCAGTGACCACAGGTTCTCCTACAATGAG.

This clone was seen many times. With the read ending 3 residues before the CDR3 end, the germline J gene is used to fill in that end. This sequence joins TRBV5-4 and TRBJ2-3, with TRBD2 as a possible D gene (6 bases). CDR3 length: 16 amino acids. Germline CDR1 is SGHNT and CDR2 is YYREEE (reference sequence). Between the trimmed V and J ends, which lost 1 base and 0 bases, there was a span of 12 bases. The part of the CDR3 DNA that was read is TGTGCCAGCAGCTTGCTGCTAGCGCCTAGCACAGATACG. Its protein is CASSLLLAPSTDT. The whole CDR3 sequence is CASSLLLAPSTDTQYF.

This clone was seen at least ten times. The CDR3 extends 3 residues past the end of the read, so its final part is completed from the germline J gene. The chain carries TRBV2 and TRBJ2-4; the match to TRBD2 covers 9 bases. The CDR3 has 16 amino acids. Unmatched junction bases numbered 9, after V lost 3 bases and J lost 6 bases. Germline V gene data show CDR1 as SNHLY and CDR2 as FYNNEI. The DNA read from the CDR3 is TGTGCCAGCAGTGATGTAGCGGGAGACCTAGGAAACATT. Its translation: CASSDVAGDLGNI. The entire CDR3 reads CASSDVAGDLGNIQYF.

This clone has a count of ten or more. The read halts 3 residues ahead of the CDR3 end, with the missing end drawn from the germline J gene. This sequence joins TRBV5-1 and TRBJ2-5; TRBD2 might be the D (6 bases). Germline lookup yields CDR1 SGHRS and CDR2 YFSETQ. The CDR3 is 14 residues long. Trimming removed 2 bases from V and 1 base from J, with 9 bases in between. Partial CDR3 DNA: TGCGCCAGCAGCTTTAGCGGATCCCAAGAGACC. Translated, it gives CASSFSGSQET. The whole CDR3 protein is CASSFSGSQETQYF.

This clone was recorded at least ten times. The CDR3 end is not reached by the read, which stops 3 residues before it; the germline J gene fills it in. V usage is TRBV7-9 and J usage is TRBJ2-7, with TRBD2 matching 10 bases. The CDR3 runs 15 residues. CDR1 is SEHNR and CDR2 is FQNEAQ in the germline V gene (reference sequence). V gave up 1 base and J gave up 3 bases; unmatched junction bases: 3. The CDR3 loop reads CASSLGLAGVYEQYF. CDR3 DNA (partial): TGTGCCAGCAGCTTAGGTCTAGCGGGAGTCTACGAG.

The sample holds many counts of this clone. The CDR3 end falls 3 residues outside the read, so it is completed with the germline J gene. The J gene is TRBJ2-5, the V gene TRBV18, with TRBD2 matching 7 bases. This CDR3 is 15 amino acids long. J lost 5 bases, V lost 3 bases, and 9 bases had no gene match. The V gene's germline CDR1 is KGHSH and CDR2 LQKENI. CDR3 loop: CASSPTGLGGETQYF. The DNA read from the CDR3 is TGTGCCAGCTCACCGACCGGACTAGGAGGGGAGACC.

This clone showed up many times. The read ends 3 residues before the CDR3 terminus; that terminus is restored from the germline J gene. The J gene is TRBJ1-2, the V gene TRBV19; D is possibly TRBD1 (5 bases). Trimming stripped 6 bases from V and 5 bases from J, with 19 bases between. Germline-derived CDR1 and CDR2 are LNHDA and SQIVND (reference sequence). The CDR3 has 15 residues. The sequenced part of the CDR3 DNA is TGTGCCAGTAGCCCGGGGGGGACTGCGACTTATGGC. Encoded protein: CASSPGGTATYG. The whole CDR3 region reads CASSPGGTATYGYTF.

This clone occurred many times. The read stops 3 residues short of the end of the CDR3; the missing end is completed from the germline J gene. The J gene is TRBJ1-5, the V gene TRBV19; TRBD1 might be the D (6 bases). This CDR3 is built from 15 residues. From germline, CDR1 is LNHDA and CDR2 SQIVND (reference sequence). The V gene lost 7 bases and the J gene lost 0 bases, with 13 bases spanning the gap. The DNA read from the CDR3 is TGTGCCAGTATCCTAGGGGGATATAGCAATCAGCCC. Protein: CASILGGYSNQP. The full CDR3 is CASILGGYSNQPQHF.

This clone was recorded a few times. The CDR3 spells CASRRADRGRADTQYF. Incomplete CDR3 DNA: TGTGCCAGTAGAAGGGCAGACAGGGGGCGCGCAGATACG. The V call is TRBV19, the J call TRBJ2-3; TRBD1 matches at 10 bases. The read ends 3 residues early relative to the CDR3; the germline J gene fills the gap. This CDR3 has 16 residues. CDR1 LNHDA and CDR2 SQIVND come from the germline V gene (reference sequence). Unmatched junction bases numbered 10, after V lost 6 bases and J lost 4 bases. The whole variable domain, remainder taken from reference TRBV19 and TRBJ2-3, is DGGITQSPKYLFRKEGQNVTLSCEQNLNHDAMYWYRQDPGQGLRLIYYSQIVNDFQKGDIAEGYSVSREKKESFPLTVTSAQKNPTAFYLCASRRADRGRADTQYFGPGTRLTVL.